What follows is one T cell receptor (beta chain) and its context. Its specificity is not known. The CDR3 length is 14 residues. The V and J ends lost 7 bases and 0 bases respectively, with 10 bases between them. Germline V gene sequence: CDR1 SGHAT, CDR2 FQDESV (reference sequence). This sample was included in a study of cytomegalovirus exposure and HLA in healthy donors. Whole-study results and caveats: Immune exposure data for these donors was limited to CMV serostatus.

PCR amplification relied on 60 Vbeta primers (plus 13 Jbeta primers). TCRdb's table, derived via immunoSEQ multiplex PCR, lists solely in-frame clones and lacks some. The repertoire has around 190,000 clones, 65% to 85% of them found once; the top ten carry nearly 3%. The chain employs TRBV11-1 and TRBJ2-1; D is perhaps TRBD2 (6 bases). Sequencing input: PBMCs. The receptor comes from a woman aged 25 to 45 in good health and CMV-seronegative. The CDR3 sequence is CASNRGGSYNEQFF. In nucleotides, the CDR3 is TGTGCCAGCAATCGGGGAGGCTCCTACAATGAGCAGTTCTTC.